Listed here are 18 T cell receptor beta chains from one sample, sequenced in a study of blood T cell repertoires in COVID-19 (TCRdb year 2020). The library was made by the immunoSEQ multiplex PCR assay. TCRdb mirrors the immuneACCESS table, restricted to in-frame sequences. Some clones are absent from its copies; in checked studies, under half trace to an unresolved V gene, and the reason for the others is unknown. Recorded for this sample are tens of thousands of clones; 80% to 90% of them occurred a single time. The ten largest make up 15% to 20% of the sample. The specimen sequenced was peripheral blood. The origin of the receptors is a woman aged 55-70 years with COVID-19, enrolled during active disease.

The genes are TRBV6-5 and TRBJ2-7; a possible D gene is TRBD2 (6 bases). Germline V lookup: CDR1 MNHEY, CDR2 SVGAGI. The V and J ends lost 3 bases and 7 bases respectively, with 7 bases between them. This CDR3 is built from 11 residues. In DNA, the CDR3 is TGTGCCAGCAGTTATGGAGGGGAGCAGTACTTC. Amino acid sequence: CASSYGGEQYF.

In DNA, the CDR3 is TGTGCCAGCAGTTCGAAAACCGTTGGACGGGACTACGAGCAGTACTTC. Protein product: CASSSKTVGRDYEQYF. The V gene is TRBV28, the J gene TRBJ2-7; D might be TRBD2 (5 bases). The germline V gene encodes CDR1 MDHEN and CDR2 SYDVKM. The CDR3 covers 16 residues. V gave up 4 bases and J gave up 3 bases, with 19 bases separating them.

This chain links TRBV2 with TRBJ1-1; D remains unclear. V shed 6 bases and J shed 1 base, with 12 bases lying between them. Germline CDR1 and CDR2: SNHLY and FYNNEI. This CDR3 spans 14 amino acids. CDR3 coding DNA: TGTGCCAGCAGGATAGTAGTGAAGAACACTGAAGCTTTCTTT. It is translated as CASRIVVKNTEAFF.

This clone has only one observation. The genes are TRBV7-3 and TRBJ1-1; perhaps TRBD1 as D (5 bases). V was clipped by 2 bases and J by 4 bases, with 11 bases between them. The CDR3 is 14 residues long. Germline V gene data show CDR1 as SGHTA and CDR2 as FQGTGA. The CDR3, as DNA: TGTGCCAGCAGCTTAGACCCCAGGGCCACTGAAGCTTTCTTT. It specifies CASSLDPRATEAFF. Variable domain in full (rest from reference TRBV7-3 and TRBJ1-1): GAGVSQTPSNKVTEKGKYVELRCDPISGHTALYWYRQSLGQGPEFLIYFQGTGAADDSGLPNDRFFAVRPEGSVSTLKIQRTERGDSAVYLCASSLDPRATEAFFGQGTRLTVV.

This chain joins TRBV6-6 and TRBJ2-3; D call uncertain. The V end lost 7 bases, the J end lost 2 bases, and 19 bases lay between the germline ends. The CDR3 has 16 residues. Per germline, CDR1 MNHNY and CDR2 SVGAGI (reference sequence). For the CDR3, the DNA is TGTGCCAGCATTAATCCCTTCGCTGCACACACAGATACGCAGTATTTT. Its translation: CASINPFAAHTDTQYF.

This chain links TRBV29-1 with TRBJ1-1; weak D call: TRBD1 (5 bases). Germline V gene data show CDR1 as SQVTM and CDR2 as ANQGSEA. Trimming pared 3 bases from V and 4 bases from J, leaving 9 bases between. The CDR3 has 12 amino acids. In DNA, the CDR3 is TGCAGCGTTGAGGAGGGACGCACTGAAGCTTTCTTT. Translated: CSVEEGRTEAFF.

About this clone itself: Because the CDR3's place on the DNA is in doubt, the DNA is left out and the CDR3 is given as listed by TCRdb. V is TRBV5-6 and J is TRBJ1-5. The CDR3 is 15 residues long, counting both termini. Germline V CDR1 and CDR2: SGHDT, YYEEEE. The CDR3 protein is CASSFGSGGNQPQHF.

The CDR3: CASSTGTGVGNQPQHF. The CDR3 DNA sequence: TGTGCCAGCAGTACCGGGACAGGGGTCGGCAATCAGCCCCAGCATTTT. The chain links TRBV2 to TRBJ1-5, with 10 bases lining up with TRBD1. Trimming at V came to 5 bases and at J to 2 bases, leaving 6 bases not matched to a gene. The CDR3 extends over 16 amino acids. Germline values: CDR1 SNHLY, CDR2 FYNNEI.

The V and J genes are TRBV12-5 and TRBJ1-2; 10 bases match TRBD1. V trimming: 1 base; J trimming: 4 bases; junction bases outside the gene matches: 3. The germline CDR1 and CDR2 sequences are LGHNT and FRNRAP. The CDR3 has 15 residues. The CDR3 region has the DNA TGTGCTAGTGGTTTGGGACAGGGGGCCGGCTATGGCTACACCTTC. Protein product: CASGLGQGAGYGYTF.

The chain links TRBV6-5 to TRBJ1-5; 7 bases map to TRBD1. CDR1 is MNHEY, CDR2 SVGAGI, per germline. The CDR3 has 14 residues. The V gene end was trimmed by 8 bases and the J gene end by 6 bases; junction bases not matched to a gene: 10. The CDR3 DNA reads TGTGCCAGCTCGGAGGGGGCTCTGAGTCAGCCCCAGCATTTT. It encodes CASSEGALSQPQHF.

This clone showed up just a few times. V gene TRBV19 combines with J gene TRBJ2-7; 9 bases align to TRBD2. The germline V gene encodes CDR1 LNHDA and CDR2 SQIVND (reference sequence). The CDR3 is 14 amino acids. V shed 5 bases, J shed 0 bases, and the junction held 2 bases outside the gene matches. The CDR3 DNA reads TGTGCCAGTAGTTTTAGCGGGAGCTCCTACGAGCAGTACTTC. Protein product: CASSFSGSSYEQYF.

V and J are TRBV24-1 and TRBJ2-1, with TRBD2 identical over 13 bases. The CDR3 is made up of 18 amino acids. V lost 3 bases, J lost 4 bases, and 8 bases stayed unmatched. Germline CDR1 reads KGHDR; CDR2 reads SFDVKD. Here the CDR3 DNA reads TGTGCCACCAGTGATCAAGGACTAGCGGGAGCTTTTTACAATGAGCAGTTCTTC. It specifies CATSDQGLAGAFYNEQFF.

This chain uses TRBV5-1 with TRBJ2-3; TRBD1 matches at 12 bases. Germline CDR1 SGHRS, CDR2 YFSETQ. The CDR3 runs to 16 residues. J lost 4 bases, V lost 4 bases, and 7 bases had no gene match. CDR3 amino acids: CASSTPGTGGSDTQYF. The CDR3 coding sequence is TGCGCCAGCAGCACCCCCGGGACAGGGGGCTCAGATACGCAGTATTTT.

The V gene is TRBV28, the J gene TRBJ2-3; the D gene is possibly TRBD2 (6 bases). The germline gives CDR1 MDHEN, CDR2 SYDVKM. V dropped 7 bases and J dropped 2 bases, with 22 bases sitting between them. CDR3 length: 17 amino acids. This chain's CDR3 is CASIGRGGAEHTDTQYF. Here the CDR3 DNA reads TGTGCCAGCATTGGTCGGGGCGGGGCGGAGCACACAGATACGCAGTATTTT.

The gene calls are TRBV30 and TRBJ1-1; 8 nucleotides line up with TRBD1. Germline CDR1 GTSNPN, CDR2 SVGIG (reference sequence). The CDR3 sequence is 13 residues long. J lost 4 bases, V lost 3 bases, and 4 bases had no gene match. The CDR3 region has the DNA TGTGCCTGGAGAACTACAGGGGGCACTGAAGCTTTCTTT. Its translation is CAWRTTGGTEAFF.

The chain employs TRBV5-4 and TRBJ1-3; 8 nucleotides match TRBD1. The germline V gene has CDR1 SGHNT and CDR2 YYREEE (reference sequence). The CDR3 spans 17 residues. Unmatched junction bases numbered 6, after V lost 1 base and J lost 0 bases. CDR3 in DNA: TGTGCCAGCAGCTTGAGGACAGGGTCCTTCTCTGGAAACACCATATATTTT. It yields the protein CASSLRTGSFSGNTIYF.

The chain uses TRBV27 and TRBJ1-1; 9 nucleotides match TRBD1. Germline V gene data show CDR1 as MNHEY and CDR2 as SMNVEV (reference sequence). The CDR3 consists of 14 residues. Trimming took 6 bases from V and 5 from J; bases not matched to a gene: 7. The CDR3 loop is CASSHNGQGTEAFF. CDR3 nucleotides: TGTGCCAGCAGCCATAACGGACAGGGGACTGAAGCTTTCTTT.

V and J are TRBV6-6 and TRBJ2-5; 8 bases are shared with TRBD2. The CDR3 has 16 amino acids. Germline CDR1 reads MNHNY; CDR2 reads SVGAGI (reference sequence). V trimming: 4 bases; J trimming: 5 bases; junction bases outside the gene matches: 12. As DNA, the CDR3 is TGTGCCAGCAGTTCCACTAATATCGGGAGGGGGGAGACCCAGTACTTC. It yields the protein CASSSTNIGRGETQYF.